These 26 T cell receptor beta chains were sequenced from one sample in a study of response to subunit inactivated influenza vaccine. TCRdb called the RT-PCR reads again in MiXCR, with one record for every CDR3 protein. The repertoire holds 600,000 to 850,000 distinct CDR3 sequences, around 15% seen once, with 7.5% to 9% in the top ten. The sequences come from PBMCs from blood, collected approximately 15 days before vaccination. Every receptor here comes from a man aged 45-65 years who received an inactivated influenza vaccine.

The chain links TRBV12-5 to TRBJ1-1; no reliable D call. There are 13 residues in the CDR3. Germline V lookup: CDR1 LGHNT, CDR2 FRNRAP. Between the trimmed V and J ends, which lost 2 bases and 0 bases, there was a span of 4 bases. The CDR3: CASGLSMNTEAFF. Here the CDR3 DNA reads TGTGCTAGTGGTTTGAGTATGAACACTGAAGCTTTCTTT.

This clonotype was counted only a few times. The V call is TRBV13, the J call TRBJ2-6; D is perhaps TRBD1 (5 bases). Germline loops: CDR1 PRHDT, CDR2 FYEKMQ (reference sequence). The CDR3 length is 16 residues. The V and J ends lost 5 bases and 0 bases respectively, with 11 bases between them. The CDR3 DNA sequence: TGTGCCAGCAGCCCTACAGGAATCTCTGGGGCCAACGTCCTGACTTTC. Translation: CASSPTGISGANVLTF.

This clonotype was detected a few times. The chain employs TRBV7-2 and TRBJ2-5; no definite D call. The CDR3 has 13 amino acids. Trimming shortened V by 5 bases and J by 2 bases, and 9 bases separated the two germline ends. From germline, CDR1 is SGHTA and CDR2 FQGNSA. The CDR3 loop reads CASSHLGQETQYF. CDR3 DNA sequence: TGTGCCAGCAGCCATTTAGGGCAAGAGACCCAGTACTTC. The full variable domain, its missing parts supplied by reference TRBV7-2 and TRBJ2-5, is GAGVSQSPSNKVTEKGKDVELRCDPISGHTALYWYRQSLGQGLEFLIYFQGNSAPDKSGLPSDRFSAERTGGSVSTLTIQRTQQEDSAVYLCASSHLGQETQYFGPGTRLLVL.

About this clonotype: This may stem from a read error, because a much larger clone lies one nucleotide away. V usage is TRBV3-1 and J usage is TRBJ2-2; 8 bases are a match to TRBD2. The CDR3 runs to 17 residues. Germline V gene sequence: CDR1 LGHDT, CDR2 YNNKEL (reference sequence). CDR3 residues: CAGSQSMGLANTGELFF. For the CDR3, the DNA is TGTGCCGGCAGCCAATCGATGGGACTAGCGAACACCGGGGAGCTGTTTTTT.

This clonotype was counted only a few times. The chain employs TRBV10-3 and TRBJ2-7; D is undetermined. The germline gives CDR1 ENHRY, CDR2 SYGVKD. V lost 3 bases and J 0 bases, leaving 12 bases between the germline ends. The CDR3 contains 15 residues. The chain's CDR3 is CAISDPDKSSYEQYF. DNA of the CDR3: TGTGCCATCAGTGACCCGGATAAGAGCTCCTACGAGCAGTACTTC.

This clonotype came up many times. The chain employs TRBV12-3 or TRBV12-4 and TRBJ2-3, with a tentative D call TRBD1 (6 bases). CDR3 length equals 15 residues. Trimming removed 6 bases at V and 0 bases at J, with 13 bases between. The CDR3 region is CASSPQGLSTDTQYF. CDR3 DNA sequence: TGTGCCAGCAGCCCACAGGGCCTTAGCACAGATACGCAGTATTTT.

In its sample, this clonotype was seen a few times. This chain connects TRBV6-1 to TRBJ2-2; TRBD1 agrees at 8 bases. Germline V gene lookup returns CDR1 MNHNS and CDR2 SASEGT. V was clipped by 7 bases and J by 0 bases; unmatched bases: 4. CDR3 size: 15 residues. CDR3 coding DNA: TGTGCCAGCAATCAACAGGGGGCGAACACCGGGGAGCTGTTTTTT. Its translation is CASNQQGANTGELFF.

This clonotype has only a few counts. This chain joins TRBV20-1 and TRBJ2-1; D is perhaps TRBD2 (7 bases). The germline CDR1 and CDR2 sequences are DFQATT and SNEGSKA (reference sequence). Trimming removed 6 bases from V and 7 bases from J, with 22 bases in between. This CDR3 is 15 amino acids long. DNA for the CDR3: TGCAGTGCACCGAGGGGGGGGGCCTCTAGGAATGAGCAGTTCTTC. Protein: CSAPRGGASRNEQFF.

This clonotype has a handful of counts. V usage is TRBV6-2 or TRBV6-3 and J usage is TRBJ2-1; no clear D gene. The length of the CDR3 is 14 residues. Trimming took off 0 bases at V and 12 bases at J, with 15 bases between the two ends. CDR1 is MNHEY and CDR2 is SVGEGT in the germline V gene. The CDR3 DNA follows: TGTGCCAGCAGTTACTCCGATCGTTCTTCTTGGCAGTTCTTC. It translates to CASSYSDRSSWQFF.

The CDR3 bases are TGTGCCAGCGGCTTTAGGGTCAAGGCGATCAATGAGCAGTTCTTC. Encoded protein: CASGFRVKAINEQFF. This chain joins TRBV12-3 or TRBV12-4 and TRBJ2-1, with D uncertain. The CDR3 is 15 amino acids. Trimming removed 8 bases at V and 6 bases at J, with 20 bases between.

In its sample, this clonotype was seen a few times. J is TRBJ2-2 and V is TRBV27, with TRBD2 identical over 8 bases. The CDR3 runs to 17 residues. The J segment lost 0 bases and the V segment lost 6 bases, leaving 9 bases of the junction unmatched. CDR1 and CDR2 (germline): MNHEY, SMNVEV (reference sequence). CDR3 sequence (DNA): TGTGCCAGCAGCCCCGGGGGGGGAACGGCGAACACCGGGGAGCTGTTTTTT. Its protein product is CASSPGGGTANTGELFF.

This clonotype appeared many times. The rearrangement links TRBV5-4 to TRBJ1-1; D possibly corresponds to TRBD1 (6 bases). CDR1 SGHNT and CDR2 YYREEE come from the germline V gene (reference sequence). V was cut by 0 bases and J by 6 bases, with 9 bases left in between. The CDR3 has 13 residues. CDR3 loop: CASSLAGAAEAFF. CDR3 in DNA: TGTGCCAGCAGCTTGGCAGGGGCGGCTGAAGCTTTCTTT.

The rearrangement joins TRBV5-1 to TRBJ1-5; 10 bases map to TRBD1. The ends lost 4 bases at V and 7 bases at J; junction bases unmatched: 8. The V gene's germline CDR1 is SGHRS and CDR2 YFSETQ. This CDR3 spans 15 amino acids. In DNA form, the CDR3 reads TGCGCCAGCAGCAAAGCGGGGACAGGGGAACAGCCCCAGCATTTT. It codes for CASSKAGTGEQPQHF.

The chain recombines TRBV4-2 with TRBJ1-2; possibly TRBD1 for D (6 bases). The V end lost 3 bases, the J end lost 5 bases, and 10 bases lay between the germline ends. This CDR3 is built from 13 residues. The germline gives CDR1 LGHNA, CDR2 YNFKEQ. DNA of the CDR3: TGTGCCAGCAGCCAGGGGGGGCCTTATGGCTACACCTTC. Translated, it gives CASSQGGPYGYTF.

This clonotype has more than one count but fewer than ten. V and J are TRBV29-1 and TRBJ2-1; D remains unclear. Trimming stripped 3 bases from V and 9 bases from J, with 6 bases between. The CDR3 length is 10 residues. CDR1 and CDR2 (germline): SQVTM, ANQGSEA. The CDR3 loop reads CSVDASEQFF. In DNA, the CDR3 is TGCAGCGTTGACGCAAGTGAGCAGTTCTTC.

The chain joins TRBV3-1 to TRBJ2-6, with 7 bases lining up with TRBD1. The V gene's germline CDR1 is LGHDT and CDR2 YNNKEL (reference sequence). Trimming removed 4 bases from V and 4 bases from J; junction bases left unmatched: 7. The CDR3 totals 16 residues. The CDR3 coding sequence is TGTGCCAGCAGCCCCGACAGGGAGTGGGGGGCCAACGTCCTGACTTTC. Residues: CASSPDREWGANVLTF.

This clonotype was observed a few times. The V gene is TRBV12-3 or TRBV12-4, the J gene TRBJ2-4; TRBD2 is a possible D gene (6 bases). The CDR3 extends over 13 amino acids. V lost 8 bases, J lost 4 bases, and 12 bases lay in between. The CDR3 DNA reads TGTGCCAGCGGGGTCCGGGGGAAAAACATTCAGTACTTC. Amino acids: CASGVRGKNIQYF.

This clonotype was counted a few times. An end of the junction does not agree with germline; a read error may underlie this. V is TRBV7-6 and J is TRBJ2-2; 7 nucleotides line up with TRBD2. Germline V CDR1 and CDR2: SGHVS, FNYEAQ. The CDR3 covers 15 residues. The CDR3 region is CASSSLAGVAGELFF. In nucleotides, the CDR3 is TGTGCTAGCAGCTCCCTGGCGGGGGTTGCCGGGGAGCTGTTTTTT.

This clonotype was seen a few times. The gene calls are TRBV12-3 or TRBV12-4 and TRBJ2-1, with 13 bases matching TRBD2. V was pared by 2 bases and J by 7 bases, with 5 bases of the junction left unmatched. CDR3 length equals 16 residues. CDR3 in amino acids: CASSLSRGLAGNEQFF. The CDR3 nucleotides are TGTGCCAGCAGTTTATCTCGGGGACTAGCGGGAAATGAGCAGTTCTTC.

This clonotype appeared many times. The chain links TRBV28 to TRBJ2-6; D is undetermined. The CDR3 spans 18 residues. V gave up 5 bases and J gave up 4 bases, with 21 bases separating them. Germline CDR1 and CDR2: MDHEN and SYDVKM. The CDR3: CASSPRILGLLGANVLTF. The DNA of the CDR3 is TGTGCCAGCAGTCCCAGGATTTTAGGCCTCCTCGGGGCCAACGTCCTGACTTTC.

This clonotype was seen a few times. This chain links TRBV28 with TRBJ2-3, with no clear D. The CDR3 consists of 14 residues. CDR1 is MDHEN, CDR2 SYDVKM, per germline. The V end lost 6 bases, the J end lost 0 bases, and 10 bases lay between the germline ends. The CDR3 reads CASSRPGSTDTQYF. CDR3 DNA: TGTGCCAGCAGCCGGCCTGGGAGCACAGATACGCAGTATTTT.

Comment on this clonotype: A read error is possible here, since a much larger clone lies one base away. The CDR3 spells CASSIGTVNTEAFF. The CDR3 bases are TGTGCCAGCAGTATAGGGACAGTGAACACTGAAGCTTTCTTT. The V and J genes are TRBV12-3 or TRBV12-4 and TRBJ1-1, with TRBD1 matching 7 bases. This CDR3 spans 14 amino acids. Unmatched junction bases numbered 3, after V lost 5 bases and J lost 0 bases.

The chain employs TRBV6-2 or TRBV6-3 and TRBJ2-2; TRBD2 aligns across 7 bases. Germline V lookup: CDR1 MNHEY, CDR2 SVGEGT. J was trimmed by 5 bases and V by 7 bases; bases with no gene match: 16. This CDR3 region has 17 residues. The CDR3 bases are TGTGCCAGCAATTCCGGCTTGACTAGCTTGAAGACCGGGGAGCTGTTTTTT. The encoded protein is CASNSGLTSLKTGELFF.

This clonotype was counted a few times. The gene calls are TRBV7-9 and TRBJ1-5, with TRBD1 as a possible D gene (5 bases). CDR1 is SEHNR, CDR2 FQNEAQ, per germline (reference sequence). This CDR3 spans 15 amino acids. The ends were cut back, 4 bases at V and 3 bases at J, with 13 bases in the middle. DNA for the CDR3: TGTGCCAGCAGCTCCCAGGGCCACCACAATCAGCCCCAGCATTTT. It translates to CASSSQGHHNQPQHF.

A few counts support this clonotype. The genes are TRBV15 and TRBJ2-7; TRBD1 or TRBD2 may be the D gene (5 bases each). There are 14 residues in the CDR3. Germline V CDR1 and CDR2: LNHNV, YYDKDF (reference sequence). V was clipped by 2 bases and J by 6 bases, with 14 bases between them. The DNA of the CDR3 is TGTGCCACCAGCAGACAGGGAGAGGGGTTCGAGCAGTACTTC. Its protein is CATSRQGEGFEQYF.

The chain employs TRBV14 and TRBJ1-2, with no clear D. V was shortened by 1 base and J by 9 bases, with 12 bases between the two germline ends. Germline V CDR1 and CDR2: SGHDN, FVKESK. The CDR3 is made up of 13 amino acids. CDR3 DNA: TGTGCCAGCAGCCAAGTCGGGGTTGTAAGCTACACCTTC. Protein sequence: CASSQVGVVSYTF.